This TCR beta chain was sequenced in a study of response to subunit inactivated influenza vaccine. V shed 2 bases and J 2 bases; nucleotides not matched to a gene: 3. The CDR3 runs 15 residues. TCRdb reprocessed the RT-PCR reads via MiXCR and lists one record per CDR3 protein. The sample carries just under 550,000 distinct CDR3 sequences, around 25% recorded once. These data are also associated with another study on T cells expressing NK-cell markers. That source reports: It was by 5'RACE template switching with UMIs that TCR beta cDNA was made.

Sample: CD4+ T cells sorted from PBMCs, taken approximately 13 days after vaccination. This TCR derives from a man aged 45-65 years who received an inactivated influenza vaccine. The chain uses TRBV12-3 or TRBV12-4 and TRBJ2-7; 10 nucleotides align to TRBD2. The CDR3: CASSLRLAGAYEQYF. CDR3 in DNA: TGTGCCAGCAGTTTACGCCTAGCGGGAGCCTACGAGCAGTACTTC.